These 23 T cell receptor beta chains were sequenced from one sample in a study of blood T cell repertoires in COVID-19. Assay: immunoSEQ multiplex PCR; the TCRdb copy retains only in-frame clones and omits some. The sample contains roughly 87,000 clones, more than 70% of which appear only once. The source material was peripheral blood. These receptors all come from a man in his sixties with acute or convalescent COVID-19.

The chain combines TRBV27 with TRBJ2-5; TRBD1 matches 12 bases. Trimming at V came to 4 bases and at J to 5 bases, leaving 5 bases not matched to a gene. Germline V gives CDR1 MNHEY, CDR2 SMNVEV (reference sequence). CDR3 length: 15 residues. DNA for the CDR3: TGTGCCAGCAGTTCAGCGGGACAGGGGGCCGAGACCCAGTACTTC. The encoded protein is CASSSAGQGAETQYF.

The chain carries TRBV7-3 and TRBJ2-7; 8 positions match TRBD2. The CDR3 length is 13 residues. The V gene's germline CDR1 is SGHTA and CDR2 FQGTGA. With V trimmed by 0 bases and J by 7 bases, 2 bases remained unmatched. This CDR3 is CASSLTREGEQYF. The CDR3 DNA reads as TGTGCCAGCAGCTTAACCCGGGAGGGGGAGCAGTACTTC.

The genes are TRBV18 and TRBJ2-2; 7 bases are shared with TRBD1. Germline V CDR1 and CDR2: KGHSH, LQKENI. The trim removed 6 bases at V and 5 bases at J, leaving 12 bases unmatched. CDR3 length: 16 amino acids. The CDR3 loop reads CASSPTTGQKTGELFF. The CDR3 region has the DNA TGTGCCAGCTCGCCTACGACAGGGCAGAAGACCGGGGAGCTGTTTTTT.

The chain employs TRBV6-1 and TRBJ2-6, with D possibly matching TRBD2 (5 bases). The V and J ends lost 2 bases and 2 bases respectively, with 7 bases between them. Germline values: CDR1 MNHNS, CDR2 SASEGT. CDR3 length: 15 residues. The CDR3 protein is CASSESGAGANVLTF. CDR3 nucleotides: TGTGCCAGCAGTGAATCCGGGGCTGGGGCCAACGTCCTGACTTTC.

The chain couples TRBV3-1 (or the pseudogene TRBV3-2) to TRBJ1-2; D gene unclear. CDR1 and CDR2 (germline): LGHDT, YNNKEL (reference sequence). The ends were cut back, 5 bases at V and 8 bases at J, with 12 bases in the middle. There are 12 residues in the CDR3. The CDR3 is CASSFPGRGYTF. The CDR3 DNA reads as TGTGCCAGCAGCTTCCCTGGGCGAGGCTACACCTTC.

The chain joins TRBV24-1 to TRBJ2-1; the match to TRBD2 covers 10 bases. There are 17 residues in the CDR3. Germline values: CDR1 KGHDR, CDR2 SFDVKD. V lost 7 bases to trimming and J lost 9 bases; unmatched junction nucleotides: 17. CDR3 coding DNA: TGTGCCACCAGCGGCGAAACTAGCGGGGCCCCCGGGGGTGAGCAGTTCTTC. This sequence encodes CATSGETSGAPGGEQFF.

The chain employs TRBV6-5 and TRBJ2-1; 10 bases fit TRBD2. The germline V gene has CDR1 MNHEY and CDR2 SVGAGI. V shed 6 bases, J shed 3 bases, and the junction held 2 bases outside the gene matches. This CDR3 region has 14 residues. CDR3 bases: TGTGCCAGCAGGAGCGGGGGGGTCTACAATGAGCAGTTCTTC. Translating gives CASRSGGVYNEQFF.

The chain carries TRBV21-1 and TRBJ2-5; the D call TRBD2 from the table was never checked on the DNA. TRBV21-1 is a pseudogene locus. The CDR3 is 17 amino acids. The CDR3 DNA sequence: TGTGCCAGCAGCAAAGGAGGTAGCGGGAGGGCACGAGAGACCCAGTACTTC. Residues: CASSKGGSGRARETQYF.

The chain couples TRBV27 to TRBJ1-1; D is unclear. Trimming stripped 7 bases from V and 5 bases from J, with 17 bases between. Germline V gives CDR1 MNHEY, CDR2 SMNVEV (reference sequence). The CDR3 covers 14 residues. As DNA, the CDR3 is TGTGCCAGCAAAGGCACCGTAGGAGGGACTGAAGCTTTCTTT. Its translation is CASKGTVGGTEAFF.

This chain connects TRBV11-3 to TRBJ1-1, with 7 bases matching TRBD1. The CDR3 covers 19 residues. V gave up 0 bases and J gave up 1 base; unmatched junction bases: 14. Germline CDR1 SGHNT, CDR2 YENEEA. The DNA for the CDR3 is TGTGCCAGCAGCTTAGAGCCGGGACAGTCGGAAATTAAGAACACTGAAGCTTTCTTT. It codes for CASSLEPGQSEIKNTEAFF. Full variable domain (rest looked up from reference TRBV11-3 and TRBJ1-1): EAGVVQSPRYKIIEKKQPVAFWCNPISGHNTLYWYLQNLGQGPELLIRYENEEAVDDSQLPKDRFSAERLKGVDSTLKIQPAELGDSAVYLCASSLEPGQSEIKNTEAFFGQGTRLTVV.

The V call is TRBV27, the J call TRBJ2-2; 13 bases match TRBD2. This CDR3 is built from 16 residues. The germline gives CDR1 MNHEY, CDR2 SMNVEV (reference sequence). J lost 0 bases, V lost 8 bases, and 3 bases had no gene match. CDR3 DNA: TGTGCCAGCGGGACTAGCGGGGCCCCGAACACCGGGGAGCTGTTTTTT. It codes for CASGTSGAPNTGELFF.

The chain links TRBV9 to TRBJ1-2; the D gene is possibly TRBD1 (6 bases). Trimming pared 4 bases from V and 2 bases from J, leaving 15 bases between. The CDR3 is 15 residues long. CDR1 and CDR2 from the germline V gene are SGDLS and YYNGEE. The chain's CDR3 is CASSTRTEQNYGYTF. The CDR3 DNA is TGTGCCAGCAGCACCAGGACAGAGCAAAACTATGGCTACACCTTC.

The sample holds one count of this clone. CDR3 sequence (DNA): TGTGCCAGCAGCTTTCTAGTTCCTCCCACAGATACGCAGTATTTT. This translates into CASSFLVPPTDTQYF. The chain employs TRBV5-6 and TRBJ2-3; D uncertain. V dropped 2 bases and J dropped 2 bases, with 12 bases sitting between them. CDR3 length: 15 amino acids. The germline gives CDR1 SGHDT, CDR2 YYEEEE.

V gene TRBV6-5 combines with J gene TRBJ1-4; 7 nucleotides align to TRBD1. This CDR3 is built from 15 residues. Germline V gene sequence: CDR1 MNHEY, CDR2 SVGAGI. V shed 2 bases and J 8 bases; nucleotides not matched to a gene: 8. CDR3 sequence reads: CASSYLTGSGEKLFF. The DNA of the CDR3 is TGTGCCAGCAGTTACCTGACAGGGTCAGGGGAAAAACTGTTTTTT.

CDR3 sequence reads: CASSQRGDSEKLFF. CDR3 coding DNA: TGTGCCAGCAGCCAACGGGGGGATTCCGAAAAACTGTTTTTT. This rearrangement joins TRBV9 to TRBJ1-4; D is perhaps TRBD1 (5 bases). The CDR3 runs to 14 residues. Per germline, CDR1 SGDLS and CDR2 YYNGEE. The ends were cut back, 4 bases at V and 8 bases at J, with 15 bases in the middle.

The chain combines TRBV11-2 with TRBJ2-4; D gene uncertain. V lost 5 bases to trimming and J lost 2 bases, with 16 bases between them. In germline, CDR1 is SGHAT, CDR2 FQNNGV. The CDR3 has 16 residues. The CDR3 is CASSHQVSTPKNIQYF. The DNA for the CDR3 is TGTGCCAGCAGCCATCAGGTGAGCACCCCCAAAAACATTCAGTACTTC.

This clone was counted once. DNA of the CDR3: TGCGCCAGCAGCCGCCCAGGGGGGTTCGAGCAGTACTTC. Translated, it gives CASSRPGGFEQYF. This chain uses TRBV4-1 with TRBJ2-7; perhaps TRBD1 as D (7 bases). V lost 4 bases and J 6 bases, leaving 13 bases between the germline ends. This CDR3 is 13 amino acids long. Germline V gene lookup returns CDR1 MGHRA and CDR2 YSYEKL.

The genes are TRBV30 and TRBJ2-3; D perhaps matches TRBD2 (5 bases). Germline CDR1 GTSNPN, CDR2 SVGIG (reference sequence). The CDR3 extends over 14 amino acids. Trimming took off 4 bases at V and 0 bases at J, with 11 bases between the two ends. The CDR3 is CAWKSGLSTDTQYF. CDR3 sequence (DNA): TGTGCCTGGAAAAGCGGACTTAGCACAGATACGCAGTATTTT. Combining the CDR3 with reference TRBV30 and TRBJ2-3 gives the whole variable domain SQTIHQWPATLVQPVGSPLSLECTVEGTSNPNLYWYRQAAGRGLQLLFYSVGIGQISSEVPQNLSASRPQDRQFILSSKKLLLSDSGFYLCAWKSGLSTDTQYFGPGTRLTVL.

This rearrangement joins TRBV21-1 to TRBJ2-7; no check of the table's D call, TRBD1, against the DNA was made. TRBV21-1 is recorded as a pseudogene. The CDR3 contains 14 residues. The CDR3 sequence is CASSKYRRPYEQYF. In nucleotides, the CDR3 is TGTGCCAGCAGCAAATACAGGAGACCCTACGAGCAGTACTTC.

The chain carries TRBV15 and TRBJ2-3; D perhaps matches TRBD1 (5 bases). V was shortened by 2 bases and J by 3 bases, with 12 bases between the two germline ends. This CDR3 region has 15 residues. CDR1 LNHNV and CDR2 YYDKDF come from the germline V gene (reference sequence). The DNA for the CDR3 is TGTGCCACCAGCAGATTACAGGCCTTAACAGATACGCAGTATTTT. Its translation is CATSRLQALTDTQYF.

This chain joins TRBV7-3 and TRBJ2-3; 9 bases align to TRBD2. The CDR3 is 16 residues long. J was trimmed by 7 bases and V by 2 bases; bases with no gene match: 10. Germline V CDR1 and CDR2: SGHTA, FQGTGA. This CDR3 reads CASSLSAASGENTQYF. Written as DNA, the CDR3 is TGTGCCAGCAGCTTATCGGCGGCTAGCGGGGAAAATACGCAGTATTTT.

The rearrangement joins TRBV9 to TRBJ2-1; 11 nucleotides match TRBD2. Germline trimming cut 3 bases from V and 10 bases from J; bases unmatched to any gene: 9. Germline CDR1 and CDR2: SGDLS and YYNGEE. The CDR3 runs to 15 residues. CDR3 in amino acids: CASSDSGGAQPEQFF. The CDR3 bases are TGTGCCAGCAGCGATAGCGGGGGGGCTCAGCCCGAGCAGTTCTTC.

This clone is a singleton in its sample. The chain carries TRBV5-6 and TRBJ2-3, with 12 nucleotides matching TRBD2. CDR3 length: 16 amino acids. V shed 4 bases and J 5 bases; nucleotides not matched to a gene: 8. Germline values: CDR1 SGHDT, CDR2 YYEEEE. The CDR3 loop reads CASSRVTSGGGDTQYF. The CDR3 nucleotides read TGTGCCAGCAGCCGCGTGACTAGCGGGGGCGGAGATACGCAGTATTTT.